The 25 T cell receptor beta chains presented below share a single source sample, sequenced in a study of PD-L1 blockade in urothelial cancer. Generated by immunoSEQ multiplex PCR, the TCRdb table keeps only in-frame clones and is missing some. The data hold about 52,000 clones, with 84% observed a single time. Sample: PBMCs, taken around atezolizumab (anti-PD-L1) treatment. These receptors all stem from a man in his forties or fifties with urothelial cancer.

The chain is built from TRBV28 and TRBJ2-1, with 8 bases identical to TRBD2. Germline values: CDR1 MDHEN, CDR2 SYDVKM. V lost 6 bases to trimming and J lost 4 bases; unmatched junction nucleotides: 8. This CDR3 is 15 amino acids long. CDR3 in amino acids: CASRIAGKFYNEQFF. DNA for the CDR3: TGTGCCAGCAGGATAGCGGGGAAGTTTTACAATGAGCAGTTCTTC.

CDR3 sequence: CASSVLAADTQYF. As DNA, the CDR3 is TGTGCCAGCAGCGTTCTAGCAGCAGATACGCAGTATTTT. V gene TRBV9 combines with J gene TRBJ2-3, with TRBD2 as a possible D gene (5 bases). CDR1 SGDLS and CDR2 YYNGEE come from the germline V gene. Trimming shortened V by 2 bases and J by 4 bases, and 8 bases separated the two germline ends. This CDR3 is built from 13 residues. The full variable domain, in which reference TRBV9 and TRBJ2-3 provide the parts outside the CDR3, is DSGVTQTPKHLITATGQRVTLRCSPRSGDLSVYWYQQSLDQGLQFLIQYYNGEERAKGNILERFSAQQFPDLHSELNLSSLELGDSALYFCASSVLAADTQYFGPGTRLTVL.

This chain joins TRBV10-3 and TRBJ1-4; 11 bases align to TRBD1. The CDR3 length is 14 residues. The J segment lost 10 bases and the V segment lost 0 bases, leaving 1 base of the junction unmatched. CDR1 and CDR2 (germline): ENHRY, SYGVKD. The CDR3 here is CAISESGTGGKLFF. The CDR3 DNA is TGTGCCATCAGTGAGTCTGGGACAGGGGGAAAACTGTTTTTT.

The chain couples TRBV19 to TRBJ1-1; maybe TRBD1 (6 bases). The germline CDR1 and CDR2 sequences are LNHDA and SQIVND (reference sequence). The CDR3 length is 16 residues. V was pared by 8 bases and J by 0 bases, with 19 bases between. Here the CDR3 reads CASSGRGGRMNTEAFF. CDR3 sequence (DNA): TGTGCCAGTTCCGGGAGGGGGGGGAGGATGAACACTGAAGCTTTCTTT. Full variable domain (remainder filled in from reference TRBV19 and TRBJ1-1): DGGITQSPKYLFRKEGQNVTLSCEQNLNHDAMYWYRQDPGQGLRLIYYSQIVNDFQKGDIAEGYSVSREKKESFPLTVTSAQKNPTAFYLCASSGRGGRMNTEAFFGQGTRLTVV.

V and J are TRBV27 and TRBJ1-2; D uncertain. Trimming cost V 3 bases and J 0 bases, with 11 bases left between them. CDR1 and CDR2 from the germline V gene are MNHEY and SMNVEV (reference sequence). This CDR3 is 15 amino acids long. In DNA form, the CDR3 reads TGTGCCAGCAGTTTCGGAGGGCTAGCTAACTATGGCTACACCTTC. Encoded protein: CASSFGGLANYGYTF.

This clone was observed a single time. The chain recombines TRBV5-1 with TRBJ2-3; 8 nucleotides line up with TRBD2. Germline V lookup: CDR1 SGHRS, CDR2 YFSETQ. J gave up 2 bases and V 3 bases, and 8 bases lay outside the gene matches. This CDR3 contains 16 residues. CDR3 sequence (DNA): TGCGCCAGCAGCTCCCCCGGACTAGCAGCCACAGATACGCAGTATTTT. Translating it yields CASSSPGLAATDTQYF.

This chain uses TRBV2 with TRBJ1-4; D unclear. V lost 9 bases and J lost 8, with 16 bases in between. CDR1 is SNHLY, CDR2 FYNNEI, per germline. This CDR3 has 13 amino acids. Here the CDR3 reads CASSPNGREKLFF. CDR3 DNA sequence: TGTGCCAGTTCACCAAATGGCAGGGAAAAACTGTTTTTT. The entire variable domain, with the rest obtained from reference TRBV2 and TRBJ1-4, is as follows: EPEVTQTPSHQVTQMGQEVILRCVPISNHLYFYWYRQILGQKVEFLVSFYNNEISEKSEIFDDQFSVERPDGSNFTLKIRSTKLEDSAMYFCASSPNGREKLFFGSGTQLSVL.

This clone was seen a single time. This chain connects TRBV9 to TRBJ2-1; TRBD2 agrees at 9 bases. Unmatched junction bases numbered 7, after V lost 3 bases and J lost 6 bases. The germline CDR1 and CDR2 sequences are SGDLS and YYNGEE. CDR3 size: 15 residues. CDR3 sequence (DNA): TGTGCCAGCAGCGGTATAGCGGGAGTCGGCAATGAGCAGTTCTTC. Its translation: CASSGIAGVGNEQFF.

The J gene is TRBJ1-2, the V gene TRBV2, with TRBD1 matching 11 bases. Germline V gene sequence: CDR1 SNHLY, CDR2 FYNNEI. Trimming at V came to 3 bases and at J to 4 bases, leaving 1 base not matched to a gene. The CDR3 loop spans 14 amino acids. In nucleotides, the CDR3 is TGTGCCAGCAGTGAGGACAGGGGGCCCTATGGCTACACCTTC. Amino acid sequence: CASSEDRGPYGYTF.

The CDR3 here is CASRFGLAAYNEQFF. The CDR3 bases are TGTGCAAGTCGCTTTGGACTAGCGGCTTACAATGAGCAGTTCTTC. The chain uses TRBV12-2 and TRBJ2-1; TRBD2, the D gene given by the table, was not confirmed from the DNA. TRBV12-2 counts as a pseudogene. CDR3 length: 15 residues.

The V and J genes are TRBV30 and TRBJ2-1; 12 bases fit TRBD2. V gave up 4 bases and J gave up 7 bases; unmatched junction bases: 8. Germline V gives CDR1 GTSNPN, CDR2 SVGIG (reference sequence). The CDR3 is made up of 15 amino acids. Here the CDR3 DNA reads TGTGCCTGGACGTACCGACTAGCGGGAGATAATGAGCAGTTCTTC. Protein sequence: CAWTYRLAGDNEQFF.

This chain connects TRBV6-1 to TRBJ1-5; 8 bases are a match to TRBD1. Germline V lookup: CDR1 MNHNS, CDR2 SASEGT. This CDR3 comprises 13 residues. The junction had 2 bases not matched to a gene; V was cut back by 4 bases and J by 6 bases. This CDR3 reads CASSGDRGQPQHF. The CDR3 nucleotides are TGTGCCAGCAGTGGCGACAGGGGTCAGCCCCAGCATTTT.

The chain carries TRBV4-1 and TRBJ2-3, with 7 bases aligning to TRBD2. The germline gives CDR1 MGHRA, CDR2 YSYEKL. There are 17 residues in the CDR3. V dropped 0 bases and J dropped 0; count of bases not matched to a gene: 6. CDR3: CASSQDPLAASTDTQYF. In DNA form, the CDR3 reads TGCGCCAGCAGCCAAGATCCCCTAGCGGCTAGCACAGATACGCAGTATTTT.

V usage is TRBV18 and J usage is TRBJ2-5; the match to TRBD1 covers 8 bases. Germline CDR1 is KGHSH and CDR2 is LQKENI. V lost 2 bases, J lost 2 bases, and 10 bases stayed unmatched. This CDR3 contains 17 residues. The CDR3 nucleotides read TGTGCCAGCTCACCATTCTATACCGGACAGGGTCAAGAGACCCAGTACTTC. This sequence encodes CASSPFYTGQGQETQYF.

V and J are TRBV5-1 and TRBJ2-5, with D perhaps matching TRBD2 (6 bases). Germline CDR1 reads SGHRS; CDR2 reads YFSETQ. The ends were cut back, 0 bases at V and 7 bases at J, with 16 bases in the middle. CDR3 size: 15 residues. The CDR3 region has the DNA TGCGCCAGCAGCTTGGTTGGTCGGGGGACGGGGACCCAGTACTTC. This gives the protein CASSLVGRGTGTQYF.

This clone was counted a few times. The gene calls are TRBV4-2 and TRBJ2-3, with D hard to call. V shed 5 bases and J shed 0 bases, with 12 bases lying between them. The CDR3 covers 15 residues. CDR1 and CDR2 (germline): LGHNA, YNFKEQ. CDR3 sequence reads: CASSITLESTDTQYF. In nucleotides, the CDR3 is TGTGCCAGCAGCATAACTCTAGAGAGCACAGATACGCAGTATTTT.

V is TRBV11-1 and J is TRBJ1-3; D call uncertain. Germline-derived CDR1 and CDR2 are SGHAT and FQDESV (reference sequence). The CDR3 runs to 13 residues. Trimming cost V 5 bases and J 1 base, with 6 bases left between them. The CDR3 protein is CASSASSGNTIYF. CDR3 in DNA: TGTGCCAGCAGCGCGTCATCTGGAAACACCATATATTTT.

This sequence joins TRBV19 and TRBJ2-3, with 7 bases matching TRBD1. This CDR3 region has 15 residues. Germline trimming cut 8 bases from V and 0 bases from J; bases unmatched to any gene: 8. The V gene's germline CDR1 is LNHDA and CDR2 SQIVND (reference sequence). The CDR3 here is CASSPDRASTDTQYF. In DNA, the CDR3 is TGTGCCAGTTCTCCCGACAGGGCTAGCACAGATACGCAGTATTTT. The variable domain in full, completed from reference TRBV19 and TRBJ2-3, reads DGGITQSPKYLFRKEGQNVTLSCEQNLNHDAMYWYRQDPGQGLRLIYYSQIVNDFQKGDIAEGYSVSREKKESFPLTVTSAQKNPTAFYLCASSPDRASTDTQYFGPGTRLTVL.

V gene TRBV29-1 combines with J gene TRBJ2-3, with a possible D match to TRBD1 (5 bases). Trimming cost V 5 bases and J 4 bases, with 13 bases left between them. Germline CDR1 SQVTM, CDR2 ANQGSEA. The CDR3 consists of 13 residues. CDR3 protein: CSVLTDRADTQYF. The DNA of the CDR3 is TGCAGCGTTTTGACAGACAGAGCAGATACGCAGTATTTT.

The genes are TRBV28 and TRBJ2-7, with 8 bases lining up with TRBD1. V trimming: 5 bases; J trimming: 2 bases; junction bases outside the gene matches: 8. CDR3 length: 15 residues. Germline CDR1 MDHEN, CDR2 SYDVKM. CDR3 loop: CASSQGAWGAYEQYF. The CDR3 region has the DNA TGTGCCAGCAGTCAGGGGGCTTGGGGGGCCTACGAGCAGTACTTC.

The V and J genes are TRBV5-1 and TRBJ2-3; D might be TRBD2 (5 bases). This CDR3 region has 16 residues. Germline V gene lookup returns CDR1 SGHRS and CDR2 YFSETQ. Trimming removed 1 base at V and 3 bases at J, with 15 bases between. CDR3 sequence reads: CASSLLVGGGTDTQYF. The CDR3 coding sequence is TGCGCCAGCAGCTTGTTAGTCGGCGGAGGTACAGATACGCAGTATTTT.

This clone turned up a few times. The V call is TRBV11-2, the J call TRBJ2-5; weak D call: TRBD1 (6 bases). The V end lost 6 bases, the J end lost 2 bases, and 16 bases lay between the germline ends. The CDR3 spans 15 residues. Germline lookup yields CDR1 SGHAT and CDR2 FQNNGV. CDR3 protein: CASRPIRGRQETQYF. DNA of the CDR3: TGTGCCAGCAGACCAATCAGGGGCCGTCAAGAGACCCAGTACTTC.

This clone has more than one count but fewer than ten. This chain joins TRBV29-1 and TRBJ2-2; 9 bases are shared with TRBD1. The CDR3 totals 14 residues. Germline lookup yields CDR1 SQVTM and CDR2 ANQGSEA. With 7 bases clipped from V and 3 bases from J, the junction kept 6 bases outside the gene matches. The CDR3 DNA reads TGCAGCGCTGCGACAGGGGGAGACACCGGGGAGCTGTTTTTT. The encoded protein is CSAATGGDTGELFF.

Points on this clone: One end of the junction is discordant with germline, which a read error may explain. V is TRBV10-3 and J is TRBJ2-3; 13 bases fit TRBD2. The CDR3 is 17 residues long. Germline CDR1 ENHRY, CDR2 SYGVKD. CDR3 amino acids: CAINEKGLAGATDTQYF. For the CDR3, the DNA is TGTGCCATCAATGAGAAAGGACTAGCGGGAGCCACAGATACGCAGTATTTT.

This sequence joins TRBV21-1 and TRBJ1-2; the table names TRBD1, a call not compared with the DNA. TRBV21-1 is flagged as a pseudogene. The CDR3 spans 14 residues. The CDR3 nucleotides are TGTGCCAGCAGCTCTCGAGTCCGCAGGTATGGCTACACCTTC. It encodes CASSSRVRRYGYTF.